This T cell receptor beta chain originates from a study of T cell changes during pregnancy in multiple sclerosis (dated by TCRdb to between 2019 and 2020). About the investigation overall: Changes in the T cell repertoire over the course of pregnancy were examined in this study in women with multiple sclerosis.

The germline V gene (reference sequence) specifies LNHNV as CDR1 and YYDKDF as CDR2. Its CDR3 holds 15 amino acids, cysteine through phenylalanine. Only CDR3 DNA remains: 45 bases, in frame from the first base. The V end loses 3 bases and the J end loses 6 bases, and a stretch of 18 bases separates them. Only one count was recorded for this clone. Its cognate antigen has yet to be identified. Base qualities are not provided; no much larger clone lies one nucleotide away. Libraries were constructed by the immunoSEQ multiplex PCR assay. Imported from immuneACCESS, the table was reduced by TCRdb to in-frame sequences with V and J called. These copies leave out some clones; in studies compared against another copy, an unresolved V gene accounts for under half, and the cause of the remainder is not known. This sample holds tens of thousands of clones; roughly 90% were observed only once. The ten largest clones represent 1.5% to 2% of the sample.

The sample here was peripheral blood, taken in the first trimester of pregnancy. This receptor was taken from a female donor in good health, enrolled as a control in a pregnancy study. The chain is made from TRBV15 and TRBJ2-7; a confident D gene designation cannot be given. The DNA sequence follows: TGTGCCACCAGCAGGGAGTGGCCGCCCGTTTCCGAGCAGTACTTC. This encodes CATSREWPPVSEQYF.